This T cell receptor (beta chain) was sequenced in a study of CD8 T cells in Susac syndrome. RNA was extracted with the RNeasy kit, and a quantity of roughly 0.45 to 1 ug was reverse transcribed using random hexamers. TCRdb fed the immunoSEQ multiplex PCR reads into MiXCR, producing one record per CDR3 protein. The data contain some 120,000 distinct CDR3 sequences, around 96% of them singletons. The CDR3 length is 14 residues. Trimming took 6 bases from V and 4 from J, leaving 15 bases between them. The germline V gene has CDR1 KGHSH and CDR2 LQKENI. Sequencing was done on a sample of CD4+ T cells from PBMCs. The chain links TRBV18 to TRBJ1-2; D is possibly TRBD1 (6 bases). The clonotype was recovered from a human donor in good health. CDR3 in DNA: TGTGCCAGCTCCTCATCGACAGGTCGCTATGGCTACACCTTC. Amino acid sequence: CASSSSTGRYGYTF.